The source of this T cell receptor (beta chain) is a study of OX40 agonist ivuxolimab in advanced cancers. Overall study: Every 2 weeks, patients got intravenous ivuxolimab at one of six dose levels (0.01-10 mg/kg). The dose-escalation cohort was roughly 84% male, with a mean age of about 60 years, ranging about 23 to 90.

The V end lost 0 bases, the J end lost 3 bases, and 13 bases lay between the germline ends. Germline assignment: CDR1 SGDLS and CDR2 YYNGEE. The CDR3 extends over 16 amino acids. TCRdb keeps only in-frame clones here, not all; method: immunoSEQ multiplex PCR. The profile covers roughly 100,000 clones, with 90% to 95% appearing a single time and under 0.95% taken by the ten largest. Points on this clone: As yet, its antigen is unknown.

The study, taken as a whole, reports: No antigen was identified for the clonally expanded peripheral T cells.

The chain is built from TRBV9 and TRBJ1-3; no clear D gene. This material consisted of CD4+ or CD8+ T cells sorted from blood, taken in a trial of the OX40 agonist ivuxolimab. The sequence came from an adult with an advanced solid tumor such as melanoma, head and neck, liver or kidney cancer. Written as DNA, the CDR3 is TGTGCCAGCAGCGTAGCTAGAAGAGGGAGTGGAAACACCATATATTTT. Protein sequence: CASSVARRGSGNTIYF.